In this sample, the clone carrying this T cell receptor beta chain turned up once. In the original analysis: Estimation of nucleated cell counts was performed using reference gene primer amplification. Sequencing used immunoSEQ multiplex PCR; TCRdb keeps in-frame clones, though not all of them. V and J calls and clone size follow that table, whereas D and trimming were derived from the DNA. Altogether around 130,000 clones are present, less than 90% being singletons, with the ten largest covering roughly an eighth. There are 15 residues in the CDR3. V was pared by 0 bases and J by 2 bases, with 9 bases between. CDR1 is SGDLS and CDR2 is YYNGEE in the germline V gene. The sample belongs to a study of blood T cell repertoires in COVID-19. On the study more broadly: Italy, Spain and the United States were the sources of the convalescent and acute COVID-19 samples. PBMCs, B-cell-depleted T cells, or T cells were the source of the cDNA or gDNA that made up the material.

This TCR derives from a woman in her thirties who had recovered from COVID-19. Sequencing was done on a sample of peripheral blood. The chain recombines TRBV9 with TRBJ2-1; possible D gene TRBD1, 5 bases. CDR3 residues: CASSVADKPYNEQFF. For the CDR3, the DNA is TGTGCCAGCAGCGTAGCGGACAAGCCCTACAATGAGCAGTTCTTC.